The next 5 T cell receptor beta chains were all read from a single sample in a study of long-term antiretroviral therapy in people with HIV. Version v3.0 of the immunoSEQ assay ran at survey level. Here immunoSEQ multiplex PCR was the method, and the copy in TCRdb shows in-frame clones only, minus some. Among tens of thousands of clones listed, roughly 96% were seen once. Specimen: unsorted PBMCs, collected 3.7 years after starting antiretroviral therapy. These receptors all come from a woman aged 45-65 years with HIV.

V is TRBV9 and J is TRBJ1-4; D is ambiguous. The CDR3 is 14 residues long. In germline, CDR1 is SGDLS, CDR2 YYNGEE. V was clipped by 0 bases and J by 10 bases, with 13 bases between them. The CDR3 region has the DNA TGTGCCAGCAGCGTAGGGGCTAGCGACGTAAAACTGTTTTTT. This sequence encodes CASSVGASDVKLFF.

This chain joins TRBV6-5 and TRBJ2-5; D may be TRBD1 (5 bases). Trimming shortened V by 2 bases and J by 0 bases, and 13 bases separated the two germline ends. This CDR3 is 16 amino acids long. From germline, CDR1 is MNHEY and CDR2 SVGAGI. CDR3 nucleotide sequence: TGTGCCAGCAGTTACATAACACCCAGGGACCAAGAGACCCAGTACTTC. Its translation: CASSYITPRDQETQYF.

This chain uses TRBV5-1 with TRBJ2-5, with 16 bases aligning to TRBD2. V shed 0 bases and J 0 bases; nucleotides not matched to a gene: 8. The germline CDR1 and CDR2 sequences are SGHRS and YFSETQ. The CDR3 runs to 20 residues. CDR3 sequence: CASSLAGTSGGAPDQETQYF. The CDR3 nucleotides read TGCGCCAGCAGCTTGGCGGGGACTAGCGGGGGGGCCCCGGACCAAGAGACCCAGTACTTC.

This clone was picked up one time. This chain joins TRBV19 and TRBJ2-3, with TRBD1 matching 7 bases. Per germline, CDR1 LNHDA and CDR2 SQIVND (reference sequence). The V segment lost 3 bases and the J segment 4 bases; nucleotides outside the gene matches: 7. The CDR3 is 15 residues long. CDR3 bases: TGTGCCAGTAGTATCGACAGGGAGTTGGCAGATACGCAGTATTTT. Its translation is CASSIDRELADTQYF.

This chain uses TRBV5-4 with TRBJ2-7; D unresolved. CDR3 length equals 12 residues. Germline CDR1 is SGHNT and CDR2 is YYREEE (reference sequence). The V and J ends lost 0 bases and 3 bases respectively, with 4 bases between them. The CDR3 DNA reads TGTGCCAGCAGCTTGGACCACTACGAGCAGTACTTC. This gives the protein CASSLDHYEQYF.